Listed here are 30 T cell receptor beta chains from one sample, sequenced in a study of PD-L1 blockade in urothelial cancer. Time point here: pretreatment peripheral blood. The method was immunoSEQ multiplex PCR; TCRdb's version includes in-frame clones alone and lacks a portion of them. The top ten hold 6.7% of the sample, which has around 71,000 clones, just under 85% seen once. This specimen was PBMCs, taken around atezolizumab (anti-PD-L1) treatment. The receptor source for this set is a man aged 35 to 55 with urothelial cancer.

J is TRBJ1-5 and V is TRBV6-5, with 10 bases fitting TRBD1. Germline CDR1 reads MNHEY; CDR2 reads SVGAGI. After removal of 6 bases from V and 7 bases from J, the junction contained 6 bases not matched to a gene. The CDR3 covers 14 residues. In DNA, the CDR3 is TGTGCCAGCAGCCCTGGACAGGGGGGGCAGCCCCAGCATTTT. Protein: CASSPGQGGQPQHF.

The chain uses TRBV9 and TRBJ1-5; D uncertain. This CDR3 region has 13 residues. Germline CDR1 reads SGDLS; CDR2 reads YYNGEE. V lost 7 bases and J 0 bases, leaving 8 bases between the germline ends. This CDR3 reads CASPNLSNQPQHF. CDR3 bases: TGTGCCAGCCCTAATCTTAGCAATCAGCCCCAGCATTTT.

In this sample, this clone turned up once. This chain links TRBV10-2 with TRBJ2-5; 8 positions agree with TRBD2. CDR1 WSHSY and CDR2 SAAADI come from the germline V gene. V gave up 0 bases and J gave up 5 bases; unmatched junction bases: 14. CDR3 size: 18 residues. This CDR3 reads CASSESLRTLSGGETQYF. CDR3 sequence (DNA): TGCGCCAGCAGTGAGTCGTTAAGGACTCTCTCGGGGGGGGAGACCCAGTACTTC.

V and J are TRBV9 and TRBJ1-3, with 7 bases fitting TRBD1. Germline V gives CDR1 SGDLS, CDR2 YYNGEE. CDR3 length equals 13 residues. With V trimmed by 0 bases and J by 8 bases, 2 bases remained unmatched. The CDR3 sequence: CASSVDRGDTIYF. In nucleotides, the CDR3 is TGTGCCAGCAGCGTAGACAGGGGAGACACCATATATTTT.

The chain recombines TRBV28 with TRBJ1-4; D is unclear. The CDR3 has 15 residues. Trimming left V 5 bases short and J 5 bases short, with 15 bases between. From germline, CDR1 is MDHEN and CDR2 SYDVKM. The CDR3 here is CASSLLGRTNEKLFF. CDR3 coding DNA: TGTGCCAGCAGTCTCCTAGGTAGAACCAATGAAAAACTGTTTTTT.

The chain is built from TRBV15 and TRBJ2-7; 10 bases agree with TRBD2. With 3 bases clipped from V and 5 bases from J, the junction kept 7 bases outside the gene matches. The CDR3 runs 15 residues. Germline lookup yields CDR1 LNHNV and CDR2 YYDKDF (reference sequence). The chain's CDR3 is CATSRASGRRHEQYF. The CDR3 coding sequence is TGTGCCACCAGCAGGGCTAGCGGGAGAAGACACGAGCAGTACTTC.

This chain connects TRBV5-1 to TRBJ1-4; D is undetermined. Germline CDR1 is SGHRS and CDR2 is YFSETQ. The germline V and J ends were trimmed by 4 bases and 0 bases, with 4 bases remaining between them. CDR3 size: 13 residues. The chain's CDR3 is CASSPATNEKLFF. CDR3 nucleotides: TGCGCCAGCAGCCCCGCAACTAATGAAAAACTGTTTTTT.

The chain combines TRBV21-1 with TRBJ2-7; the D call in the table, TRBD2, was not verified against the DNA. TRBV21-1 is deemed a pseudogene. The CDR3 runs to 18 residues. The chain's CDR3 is CASNGPGLARVGAYEQYF. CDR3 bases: TGTGCCAGCAATGGGCCGGGACTAGCGCGAGTCGGGGCCTACGAGCAGTACTTC.

The CDR3 here is CASSPTGGLNTGELFF. Written as DNA, the CDR3 is TGTGCCAGCAGCCCAACAGGGGGCCTGAACACCGGGGAGCTGTTTTTT. The chain employs TRBV5-5 and TRBJ2-2; 9 bases match TRBD1. The CDR3 is 16 residues long. V trimming: 4 bases; J trimming: 1 base; junction bases outside the gene matches: 5. Germline CDR1 and CDR2: SGHKS and YYEKEE (reference sequence).

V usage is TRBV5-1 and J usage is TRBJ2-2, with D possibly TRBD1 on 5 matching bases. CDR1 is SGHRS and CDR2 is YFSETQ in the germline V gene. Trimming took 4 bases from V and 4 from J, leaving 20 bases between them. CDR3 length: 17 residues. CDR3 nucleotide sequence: TGCGCCAGCAGCAGCACGGGCCAGGGAAGTGCCACCGGGGAGCTGTTTTTT. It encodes CASSSTGQGSATGELFF. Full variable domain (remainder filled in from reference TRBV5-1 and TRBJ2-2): KAGVTQTPRYLIKTRGQQVTLSCSPISGHRSVSWYQQTPGQGLQFLFEYFSETQRNKGNFPGRFSGRQFSNSRSEMNVSTLELGDSALYLCASSSTGQGSATGELFFGEGSRLTVL.

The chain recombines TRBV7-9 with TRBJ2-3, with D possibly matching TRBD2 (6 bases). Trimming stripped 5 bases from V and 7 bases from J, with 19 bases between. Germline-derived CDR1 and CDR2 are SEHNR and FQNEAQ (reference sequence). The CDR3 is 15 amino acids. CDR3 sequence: CASSGGLDPRNTQYF. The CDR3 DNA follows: TGTGCCAGCAGCGGAGGGCTCGACCCGCGGAATACGCAGTATTTT.

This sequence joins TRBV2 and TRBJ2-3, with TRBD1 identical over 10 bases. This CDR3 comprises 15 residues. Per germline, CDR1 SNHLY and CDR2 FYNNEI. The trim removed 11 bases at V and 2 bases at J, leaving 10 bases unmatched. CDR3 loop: CACSRTGGYTDTQYF. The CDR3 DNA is TGTGCCTGCTCAAGGACAGGGGGATACACAGATACGCAGTATTTT.

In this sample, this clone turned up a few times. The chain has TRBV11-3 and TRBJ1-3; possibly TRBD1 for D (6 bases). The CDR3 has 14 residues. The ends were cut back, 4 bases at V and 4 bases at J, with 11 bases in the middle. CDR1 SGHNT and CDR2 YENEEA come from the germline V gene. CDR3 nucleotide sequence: TGTGCCAGCAGCTCCTGGACAGAAGGAAACACCATATATTTT. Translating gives CASSSWTEGNTIYF.

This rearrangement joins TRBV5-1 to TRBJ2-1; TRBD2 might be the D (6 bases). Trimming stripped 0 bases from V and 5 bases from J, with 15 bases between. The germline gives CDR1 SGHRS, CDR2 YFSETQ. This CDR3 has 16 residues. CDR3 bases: TGCGCCAGCAGCTTGGTGATTACTAGCCTGAACAATGAGCAGTTCTTC. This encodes CASSLVITSLNNEQFF. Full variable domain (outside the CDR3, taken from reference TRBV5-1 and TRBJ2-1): KAGVTQTPRYLIKTRGQQVTLSCSPISGHRSVSWYQQTPGQGLQFLFEYFSETQRNKGNFPGRFSGRQFSNSRSEMNVSTLELGDSALYLCASSLVITSLNNEQFFGPGTRLTVL.

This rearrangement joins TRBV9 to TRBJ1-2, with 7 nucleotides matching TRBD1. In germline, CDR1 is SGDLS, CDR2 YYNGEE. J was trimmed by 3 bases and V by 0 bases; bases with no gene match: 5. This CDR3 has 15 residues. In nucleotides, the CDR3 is TGTGCCAGCAGCGTAGGTACAGGGGTCGACTATGGCTACACCTTC. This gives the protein CASSVGTGVDYGYTF.

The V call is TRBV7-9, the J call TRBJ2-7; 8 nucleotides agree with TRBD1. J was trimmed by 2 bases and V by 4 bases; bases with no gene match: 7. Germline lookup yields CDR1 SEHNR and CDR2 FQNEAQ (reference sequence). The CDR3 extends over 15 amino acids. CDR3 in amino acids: CASSSRTGIPYEQYF. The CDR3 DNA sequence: TGTGCCAGCAGCTCCAGGACAGGGATCCCCTACGAGCAGTACTTC.

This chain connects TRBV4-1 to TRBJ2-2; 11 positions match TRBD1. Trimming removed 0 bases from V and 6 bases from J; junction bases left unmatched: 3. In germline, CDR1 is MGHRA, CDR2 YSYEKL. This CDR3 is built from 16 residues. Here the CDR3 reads CASSQEEDRGPGELFF. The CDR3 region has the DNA TGCGCCAGCAGCCAAGAAGAGGACAGGGGGCCCGGGGAGCTGTTTTTT.

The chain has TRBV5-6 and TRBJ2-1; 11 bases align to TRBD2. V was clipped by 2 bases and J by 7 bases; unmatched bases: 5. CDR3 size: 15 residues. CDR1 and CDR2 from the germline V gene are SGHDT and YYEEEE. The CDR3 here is CASSFGTSGRNEQFF. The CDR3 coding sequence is TGTGCCAGCAGCTTCGGGACTAGCGGTAGGAATGAGCAGTTCTTC.

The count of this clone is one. CDR3 nucleotide sequence: TGTGCCAGCAGCCCCGGGGGTAGCACAGATACGCAGTATTTT. Translated, it gives CASSPGGSTDTQYF. This rearrangement joins TRBV4-2 to TRBJ2-3, with D maybe TRBD2 (6 bases). Germline lookup yields CDR1 LGHNA and CDR2 YNFKEQ. The length of the CDR3 is 14 residues. V was clipped by 4 bases and J by 0 bases, with 8 bases between them.

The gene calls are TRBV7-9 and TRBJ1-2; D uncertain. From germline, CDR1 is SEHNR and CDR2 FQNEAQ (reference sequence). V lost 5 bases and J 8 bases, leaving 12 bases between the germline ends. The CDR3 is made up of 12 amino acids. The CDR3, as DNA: TGTGCCAGCAGCCCGCGGGTGGGCGGCTACACCTTC. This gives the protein CASSPRVGGYTF. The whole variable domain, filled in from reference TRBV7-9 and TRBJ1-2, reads DTGVSQNPRHKITKRGQNVTFRCDPISEHNRLYWYRQTLGQGPEFLTYFQNEAQLEKSRLLSDRFSAERPKGSFSTLEIQRTEQGDSAMYLCASSPRVGGYTFGSGTRLTVV.

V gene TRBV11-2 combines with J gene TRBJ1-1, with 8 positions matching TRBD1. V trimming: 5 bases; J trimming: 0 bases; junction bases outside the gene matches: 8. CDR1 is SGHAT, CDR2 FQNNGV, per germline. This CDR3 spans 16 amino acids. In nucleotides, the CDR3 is TGTGCCAGCAGCAACGGACAGGGCGGTTTGAACACTGAAGCTTTCTTT. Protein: CASSNGQGGLNTEAFF.

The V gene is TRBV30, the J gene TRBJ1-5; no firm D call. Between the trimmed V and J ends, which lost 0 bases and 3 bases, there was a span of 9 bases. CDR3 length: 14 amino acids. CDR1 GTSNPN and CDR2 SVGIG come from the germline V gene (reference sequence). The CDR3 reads CAWSVTGINQPQHF. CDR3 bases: TGTGCCTGGAGTGTAACTGGTATCAATCAGCCCCAGCATTTT.

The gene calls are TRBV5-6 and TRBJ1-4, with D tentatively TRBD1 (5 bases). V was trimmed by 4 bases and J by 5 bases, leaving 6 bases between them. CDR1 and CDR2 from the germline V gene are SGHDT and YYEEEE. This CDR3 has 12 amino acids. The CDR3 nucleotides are TGTGCCAGCAGCCGACAGAATGAAAAACTGTTTTTT. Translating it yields CASSRQNEKLFF.

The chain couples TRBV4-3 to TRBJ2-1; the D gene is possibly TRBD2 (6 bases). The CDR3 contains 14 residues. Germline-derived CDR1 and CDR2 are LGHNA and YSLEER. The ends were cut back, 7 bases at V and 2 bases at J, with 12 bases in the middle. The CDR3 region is CASTPGLAYNEQFF. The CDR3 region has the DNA TGCGCCAGCACCCCGGGACTGGCCTACAATGAGCAGTTCTTC.

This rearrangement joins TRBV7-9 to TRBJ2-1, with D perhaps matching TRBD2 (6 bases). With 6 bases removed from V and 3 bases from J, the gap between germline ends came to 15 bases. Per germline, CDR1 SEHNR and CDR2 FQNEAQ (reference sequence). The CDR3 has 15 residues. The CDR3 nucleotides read TGTGCCAGCAGTCCCCGACTAGGAAACTACAATGAGCAGTTCTTC. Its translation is CASSPRLGNYNEQFF. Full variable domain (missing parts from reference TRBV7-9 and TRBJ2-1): DTGVSQNPRHKITKRGQNVTFRCDPISEHNRLYWYRQTLGQGPEFLTYFQNEAQLEKSRLLSDRFSAERPKGSFSTLEIQRTEQGDSAMYLCASSPRLGNYNEQFFGPGTRLTVL.

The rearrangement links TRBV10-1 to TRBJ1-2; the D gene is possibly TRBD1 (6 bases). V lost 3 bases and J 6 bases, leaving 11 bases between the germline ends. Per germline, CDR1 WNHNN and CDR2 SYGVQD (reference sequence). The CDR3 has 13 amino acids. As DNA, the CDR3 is TGCGCCAGCAGTGAACATCGACAGGATGGCTACACCTTC. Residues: CASSEHRQDGYTF.

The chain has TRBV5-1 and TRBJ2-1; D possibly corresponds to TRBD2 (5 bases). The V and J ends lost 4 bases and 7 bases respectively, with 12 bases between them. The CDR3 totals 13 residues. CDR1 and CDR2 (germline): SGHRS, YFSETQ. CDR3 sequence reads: CASSRDPTNEQFF. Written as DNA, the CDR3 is TGCGCCAGCAGCCGGGATCCTACGAATGAGCAGTTCTTC.

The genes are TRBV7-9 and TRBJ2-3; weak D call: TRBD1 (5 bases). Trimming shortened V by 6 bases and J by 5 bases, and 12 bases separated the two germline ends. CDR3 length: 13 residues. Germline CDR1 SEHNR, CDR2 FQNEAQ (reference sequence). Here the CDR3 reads CASRPAGLDTQYF. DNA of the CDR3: TGTGCCAGCAGGCCCGCAGGGTTAGATACGCAGTATTTT. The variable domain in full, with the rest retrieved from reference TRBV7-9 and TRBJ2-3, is DTGVSQNPRHKITKRGQNVTFRCDPISEHNRLYWYRQTLGQGPEFLTYFQNEAQLEKSRLLSDRFSAERPKGSFSTLEIQRTEQGDSAMYLCASRPAGLDTQYFGPGTRLTVL.

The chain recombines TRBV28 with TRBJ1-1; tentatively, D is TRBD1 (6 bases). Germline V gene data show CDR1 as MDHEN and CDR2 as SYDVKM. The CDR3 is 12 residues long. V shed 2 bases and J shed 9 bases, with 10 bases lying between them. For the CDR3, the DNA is TGTGCCAGCAGTTTACCAGGGGACCAAGCTTTCTTT. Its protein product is CASSLPGDQAFF. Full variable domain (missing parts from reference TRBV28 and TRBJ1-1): DVKVTQSSRYLVKRTGEKVFLECVQDMDHENMFWYRQDPGLGLRLIYFSYDVKMKEKGDIPEGYSVSREKKERFSLILESASTNQTSMYLCASSLPGDQAFFGQGTRLTVV.

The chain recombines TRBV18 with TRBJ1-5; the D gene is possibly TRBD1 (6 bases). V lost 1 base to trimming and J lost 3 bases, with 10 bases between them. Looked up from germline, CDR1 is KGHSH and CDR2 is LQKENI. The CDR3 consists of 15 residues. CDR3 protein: CASSPLQGDNQPQHF. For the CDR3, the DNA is TGTGCCAGCTCACCACTACAGGGTGACAATCAGCCCCAGCATTTT. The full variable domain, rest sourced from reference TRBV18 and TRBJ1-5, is NAGVMQNPRHLVRRRGQEARLRCSPMKGHSHVYWYRQLPEEGLKFMVYLQKENIIDESGMPKERFSAEFPKEGPSILRIQQVVRGDSAAYFCASSPLQGDNQPQHFGDGTRLSIL.